This TCR beta chain was recovered during a study of Ad26.COV2.S vaccination and SARS-CoV-2 variants. Sequencing used immunoSEQ multiplex PCR; TCRdb keeps in-frame clones, though not all of them. The sample lists approximately 450,000 clones; about 93% were seen once. Worth noting for this clone: What it recognizes is unknown.

Stated treatment: 15 to 20 received Ad26.COV2.S at low or high dose, single or two shots; about 5 received placebo; per-sample allocation not given. Sampling occurred on day 63 after the first vaccine or placebo injection. Points from the study as a whole: Reported findings describe substantial breadth in spike-specific CD8+ and CD4+ T cell responses following vaccination.

The clonotype originates from a person aged 18-60 years who received the Ad26.COV2.S COVID-19 vaccine or a placebo. The source was peripheral blood, collected in a trial of Ad26.COV2.S vaccine versus placebo.

DNA of the CDR3: TGTGCCAGCAGTGAAGGGGCTAGCAGCACAGATACGCAGTATTTT. The encoded protein is CASSEGASSTDTQYF. The J gene is TRBJ2-3, the V gene TRBV25-1; the D gene could be TRBD1 or TRBD2 (5 bases each). Germline V CDR1 and CDR2: MGHDK, SYGVNS. This CDR3 comprises 15 residues. V lost 2 bases and J lost 0, with 9 bases in between.